The T cell receptor beta chain under discussion was sequenced for a study of blood T cell repertoires in COVID-19. The study drew participants aged roughly 18 to 95 years from some 24 US areas. Clinical history reported by participants formed the basis on which cohorts were assigned. The CDR3 covers 13 residues. Germline V gene data show CDR1 as GTSNPN and CDR2 as SVGIG (reference sequence). J was trimmed by 4 bases and V by 1 base; bases with no gene match: 1. Only in-frame clones appear in the TCRdb table, and some are missing; sequencing was by immunoSEQ multiplex PCR. Among roughly 150,000 clones, around 82% were seen once, and the ten largest hold 3% to 4%.

The chain employs TRBV30 and TRBJ1-5; 7 nucleotides line up with TRBD1. This receptor was obtained from a man aged 45-65 years in a cohort exposed to, infected with or recovered from COVID-19 (not recorded which). The sample comprised PBMCs or T cells enriched from blood (not recorded which). CDR3 bases: TGTGCCTGGAGTGCGACAGGGAATCAGCCCCAGCATTTT. Residues: CAWSATGNQPQHF.